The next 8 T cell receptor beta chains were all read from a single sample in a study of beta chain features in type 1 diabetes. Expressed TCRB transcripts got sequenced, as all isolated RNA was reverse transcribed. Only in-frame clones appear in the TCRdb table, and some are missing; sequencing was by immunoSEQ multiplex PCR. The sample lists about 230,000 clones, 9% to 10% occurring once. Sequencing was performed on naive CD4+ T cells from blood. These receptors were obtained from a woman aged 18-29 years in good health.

This CDR3 is CASSLRGNYGYTF. The CDR3 nucleotides read TGTGCCAGCAGCTTGCGGGGGAACTATGGCTACACCTTC. This chain links TRBV5-6 with TRBJ1-2; a possible D gene is TRBD1 (5 bases). Deletions cut 1 base from V and 2 bases from J, with 6 bases between. The CDR3 covers 13 residues. Germline V lookup: CDR1 SGHDT, CDR2 YYEEEE.

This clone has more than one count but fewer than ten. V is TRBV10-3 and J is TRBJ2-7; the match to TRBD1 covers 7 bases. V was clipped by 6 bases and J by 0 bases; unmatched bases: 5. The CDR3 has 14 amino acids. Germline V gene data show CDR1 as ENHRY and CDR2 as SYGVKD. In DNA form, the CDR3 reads TGTGCCATCAGCGACAGGGCCAGCTCCTACGAGCAGTACTTC. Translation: CAISDRASSYEQYF.

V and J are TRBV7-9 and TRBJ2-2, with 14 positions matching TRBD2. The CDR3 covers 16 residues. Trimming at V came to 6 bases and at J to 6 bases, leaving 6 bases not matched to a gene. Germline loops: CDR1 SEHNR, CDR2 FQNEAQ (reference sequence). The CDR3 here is CASRGLAGASSGELFF. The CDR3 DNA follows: TGTGCCAGCAGGGGACTAGCGGGAGCCTCATCCGGGGAGCTGTTTTTT.

The CDR3 here is CALMGNMNTEAFF. CDR3 DNA sequence: TGTGCGCTGATGGGCAACATGAACACTGAAGCTTTCTTT. This chain uses TRBV10-3 with TRBJ1-1, with D unclear. The length of the CDR3 is 13 residues. CDR1 is ENHRY and CDR2 is SYGVKD in the germline V gene.

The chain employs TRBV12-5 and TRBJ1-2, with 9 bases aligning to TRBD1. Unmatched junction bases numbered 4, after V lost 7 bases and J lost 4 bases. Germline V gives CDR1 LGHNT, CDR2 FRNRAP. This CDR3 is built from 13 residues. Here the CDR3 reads CASAPDRGYGYTF. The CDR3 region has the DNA TGTGCTAGTGCCCCGGACAGGGGCTATGGCTACACCTTC.

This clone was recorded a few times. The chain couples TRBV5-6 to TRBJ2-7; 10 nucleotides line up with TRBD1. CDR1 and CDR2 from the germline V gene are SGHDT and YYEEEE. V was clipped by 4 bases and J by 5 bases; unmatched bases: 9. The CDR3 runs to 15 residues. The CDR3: CASSPGTGTGDEQYF. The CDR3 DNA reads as TGTGCCAGCAGCCCCGGGACCGGGACAGGGGACGAGCAGTACTTC.

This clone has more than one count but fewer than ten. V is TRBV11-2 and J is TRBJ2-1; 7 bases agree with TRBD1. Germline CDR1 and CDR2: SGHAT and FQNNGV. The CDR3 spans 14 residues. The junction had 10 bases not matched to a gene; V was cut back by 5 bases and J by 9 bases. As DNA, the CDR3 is TGTGCCAGCAGCCCCCATTTCACAGGGGTTGAGCAGTTCTTC. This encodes CASSPHFTGVEQFF.

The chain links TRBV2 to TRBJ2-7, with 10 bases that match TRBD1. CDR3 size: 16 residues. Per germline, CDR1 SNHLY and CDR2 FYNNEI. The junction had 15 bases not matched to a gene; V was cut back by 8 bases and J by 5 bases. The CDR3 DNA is TGTGCCAGCGCTGCGTCGATGACAGGGGGCAGGAACGAGCAGTACTTC. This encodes CASAASMTGGRNEQYF.